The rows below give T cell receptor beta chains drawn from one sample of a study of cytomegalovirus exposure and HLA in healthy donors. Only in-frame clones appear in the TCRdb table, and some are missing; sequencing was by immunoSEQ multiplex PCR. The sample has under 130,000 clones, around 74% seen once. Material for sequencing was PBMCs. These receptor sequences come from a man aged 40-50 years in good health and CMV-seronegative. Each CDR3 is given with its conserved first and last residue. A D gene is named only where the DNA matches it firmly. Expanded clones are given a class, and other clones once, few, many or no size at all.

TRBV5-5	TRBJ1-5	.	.	CASSLELSSNQPQHF	TGTGCCAGCAGCTTGGAACTGTCTAGCAATCAGCCCCAGCATTTT
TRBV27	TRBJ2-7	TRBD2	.	CASSPGLAGGDEQYF	TGTGCCAGCAGTCCCGGACTAGCGGGCGGGGACGAGCAGTACTTC
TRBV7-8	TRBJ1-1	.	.	CASSFNPDRNEAFF	TGTGCCAGCAGCTTCAACCCGGACAGAAATGAAGCTTTCTTT
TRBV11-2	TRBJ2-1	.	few	CASGAWREDEQFF	TGTGCCAGCGGGGCCTGGAGGGAGGATGAGCAGTTCTTC
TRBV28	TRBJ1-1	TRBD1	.	CASSLVRGLAEAFF	TGTGCCAGCAGTTTAGTGAGGGGGCTCGCTGAAGCTTTCTTT
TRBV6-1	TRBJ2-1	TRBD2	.	CASSELLAANEQFF	TGTGCCAGCAGTGAATTACTAGCGGCCAATGAGCAGTTCTTC
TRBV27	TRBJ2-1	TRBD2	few	CASSLLAGAYNEQFF	TGTGCCAGCAGTTTACTAGCGGGGGCCTACAATGAGCAGTTCTTC
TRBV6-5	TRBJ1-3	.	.	CASSRESGNTIYF	TGTGCCAGCAGCCGGGAGTCTGGAAACACCATATATTTT
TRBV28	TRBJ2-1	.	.	CASGGGSGYEQFF	TGTGCCAGCGGGGGCGGGAGTGGGTATGAGCAGTTCTTC
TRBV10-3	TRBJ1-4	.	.	CATSGTNEKLFF	TGTGCCACATCGGGTACTAATGAAAAACTGTTTTTT
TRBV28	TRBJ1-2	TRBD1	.	CASSRPQQGRPNYGYTF	TGTGCCAGCAGTCGACCCCAACAGGGGAGGCCTAACTATGGCTACACCTTC
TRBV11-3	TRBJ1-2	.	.	CASSLDPQGGGYTF	TGTGCCAGCAGCTTAGATCCCCAGGGAGGTGGCTACACCTTC
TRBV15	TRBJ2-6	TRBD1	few	CATSRDRPGTGTGANVLTF	TGTGCCACCAGCAGAGATCGTCCCGGGACAGGGACTGGGGCCAACGTCCTGACTTTC
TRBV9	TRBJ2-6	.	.	CASSVSHSGANVLTF	TGTGCCAGCAGCGTAAGCCACTCTGGGGCCAACGTCCTGACTTTC
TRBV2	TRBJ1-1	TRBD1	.	CASRPRTGAEAFF	TGTGCCAGCAGACCAAGGACAGGGGCGGAAGCTTTCTTT
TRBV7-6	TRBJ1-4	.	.	CASSLNRDNEKLFF	TGTGCCAGCAGCTTAAACAGGGATAATGAAAAACTGTTTTTT
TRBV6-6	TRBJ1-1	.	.	CASSGGGTEAFF	TGTGCCAGCAGTGGCGGGGGTACTGAAGCTTTCTTT
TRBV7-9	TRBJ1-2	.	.	CASSLQGWLSGYTF	TGTGCCAGCAGCTTACAGGGATGGCTTAGTGGCTACACCTTC
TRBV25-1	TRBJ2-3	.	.	CASSEYLRDWSSTDTQYF	TGTGCCAGCAGTGAATACCTCCGGGACTGGTCTTCAACAGATACGCAGTATTTT
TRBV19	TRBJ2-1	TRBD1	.	CASSQGANEQFF	TGTGCCAGTAGTCAGGGGGCCAATGAGCAGTTCTTC
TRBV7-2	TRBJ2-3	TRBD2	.	CASSSRTSGRGDTQYF	TGTGCCAGCAGCTCAAGGACTAGCGGGAGGGGAGATACGCAGTATTTT
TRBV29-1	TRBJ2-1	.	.	CSVGRVGNEQFF	TGCAGCGTTGGGAGGGTCGGCAATGAGCAGTTCTTC
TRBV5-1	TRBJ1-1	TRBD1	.	CASSSEDRGDTEAFF	TGCGCCAGCAGCTCTGAGGACAGGGGGGACACTGAAGCTTTCTTT
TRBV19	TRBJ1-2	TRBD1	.	CASRDREGNGYTF	TGTGCCAGTAGGGACAGGGAGGGGAATGGCTACACCTTC
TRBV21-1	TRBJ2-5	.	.	CASSILWGGETQYF	TGTGCCAGCAGCATCCTCTGGGGGGGGGAGACCCAGTACTTC
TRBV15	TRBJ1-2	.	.	CATSRVNNYGYTF	TGTGCCACCAGCAGAGTAAATAACTATGGCTACACCTTC
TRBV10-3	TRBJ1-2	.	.	CAISEAEEGEWVYGYTF	TGTGCCATCAGTGAGGCCGAAGAGGGGGAATGGGTCTATGGCTACACCTTC
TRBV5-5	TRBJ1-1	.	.	CASSSGTSTEAFF	TGTGCCAGCAGCTCCGGGACAAGCACTGAAGCTTTCTTT
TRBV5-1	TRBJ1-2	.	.	CASSLDRTKVYGYTF	TGCGCCAGCAGCTTGGATCGGACAAAGGTCTATGGCTACACCTTC
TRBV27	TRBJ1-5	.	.	CASSSAGYSNQPQHF	TGTGCCAGCAGTTCGGCAGGGTATAGCAATCAGCCCCAGCATTTT
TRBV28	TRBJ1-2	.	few	CASSPGHLYGYTF	TGTGCCAGCAGCCCCGGACACCTCTATGGCTACACCTTC
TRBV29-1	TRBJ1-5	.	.	CSVQGGSGPQHF	TGCAGCGTCCAAGGGGGTTCAGGGCCCCAGCATTTT